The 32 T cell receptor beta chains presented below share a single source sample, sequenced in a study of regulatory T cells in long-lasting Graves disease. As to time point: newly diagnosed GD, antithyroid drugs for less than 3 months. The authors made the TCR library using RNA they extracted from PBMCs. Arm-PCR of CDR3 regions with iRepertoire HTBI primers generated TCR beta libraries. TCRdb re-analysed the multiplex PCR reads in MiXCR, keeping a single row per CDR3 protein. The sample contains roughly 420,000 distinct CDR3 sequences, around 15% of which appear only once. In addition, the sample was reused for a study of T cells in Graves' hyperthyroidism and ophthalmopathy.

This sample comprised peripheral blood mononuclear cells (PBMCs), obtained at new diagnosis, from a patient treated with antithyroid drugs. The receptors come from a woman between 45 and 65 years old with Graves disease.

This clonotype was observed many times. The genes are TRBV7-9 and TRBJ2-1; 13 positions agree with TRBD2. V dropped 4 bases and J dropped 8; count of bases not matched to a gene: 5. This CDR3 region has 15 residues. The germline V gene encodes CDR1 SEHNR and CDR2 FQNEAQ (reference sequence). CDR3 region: CASSSLAGGLDEQFF. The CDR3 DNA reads TGTGCCAGCAGCTCACTAGCGGGAGGGTTGGATGAGCAGTTCTTC.

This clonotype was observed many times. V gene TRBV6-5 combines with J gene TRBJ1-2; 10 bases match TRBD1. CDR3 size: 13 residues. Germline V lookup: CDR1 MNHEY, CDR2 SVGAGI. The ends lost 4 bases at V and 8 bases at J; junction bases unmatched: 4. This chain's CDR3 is CASSFGTGVGYTF. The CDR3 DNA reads TGTGCCAGCAGTTTCGGGACAGGGGTAGGCTACACCTTC.

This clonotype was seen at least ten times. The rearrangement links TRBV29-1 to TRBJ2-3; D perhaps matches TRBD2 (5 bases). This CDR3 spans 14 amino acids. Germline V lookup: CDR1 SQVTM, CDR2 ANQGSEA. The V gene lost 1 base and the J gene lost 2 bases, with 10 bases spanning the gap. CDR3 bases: TGCAGCGTTGAAGCTAGCAGAGCCACAGATACGCAGTATTTT. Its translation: CSVEASRATDTQYF.

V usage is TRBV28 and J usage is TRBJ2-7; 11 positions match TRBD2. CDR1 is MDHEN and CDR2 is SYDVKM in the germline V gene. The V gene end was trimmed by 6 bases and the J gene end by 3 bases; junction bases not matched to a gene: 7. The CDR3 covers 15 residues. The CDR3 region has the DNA TGTGCCAGCAGAACACTAGCGGGAGCGGACTACGAGCAGTACTTC. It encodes CASRTLAGADYEQYF.

In nucleotides, the CDR3 is TGTGCCAGCTCATCACAAGGGACTAGCGGACAAGAGACCCAGTACTTC. Protein: CASSSQGTSGQETQYF. The chain couples TRBV18 to TRBJ2-5; 11 bases are shared with TRBD2. J lost 2 bases, V lost 5 bases, and 7 bases had no gene match. In germline, CDR1 is KGHSH, CDR2 LQKENI. This CDR3 is 16 amino acids long.

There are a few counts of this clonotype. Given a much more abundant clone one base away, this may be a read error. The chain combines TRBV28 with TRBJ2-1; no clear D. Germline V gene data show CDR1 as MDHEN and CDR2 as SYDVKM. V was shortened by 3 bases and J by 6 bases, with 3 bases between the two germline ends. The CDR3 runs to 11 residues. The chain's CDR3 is CASSFCNEQFF. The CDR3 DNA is TGTGCCAGCAGTTTTTGCAATGAGCAGTTCTTC.

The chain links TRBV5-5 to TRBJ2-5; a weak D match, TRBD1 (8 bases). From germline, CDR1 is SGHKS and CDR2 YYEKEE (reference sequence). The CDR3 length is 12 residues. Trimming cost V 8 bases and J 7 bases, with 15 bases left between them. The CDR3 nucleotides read TGTGCCAGTCAGCGGGACAGGAGGACCCAGTACTTC. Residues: CASQRDRRTQYF.

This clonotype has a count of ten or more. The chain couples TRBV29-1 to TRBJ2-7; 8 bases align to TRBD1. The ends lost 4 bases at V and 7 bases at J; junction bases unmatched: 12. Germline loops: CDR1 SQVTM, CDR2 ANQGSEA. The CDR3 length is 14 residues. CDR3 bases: TGCAGCGTTGCTAGGCGGACAGGGTCTCAAGAGCAGTACTTC. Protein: CSVARRTGSQEQYF.

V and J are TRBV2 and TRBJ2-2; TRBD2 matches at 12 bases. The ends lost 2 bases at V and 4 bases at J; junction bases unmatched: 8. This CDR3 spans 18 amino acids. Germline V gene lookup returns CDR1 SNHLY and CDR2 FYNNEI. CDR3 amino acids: CASSERLGLAGRTGELFF. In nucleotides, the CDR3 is TGTGCCAGCAGTGAAAGGCTGGGACTAGCGGGTCGCACCGGGGAGCTGTTTTTT.

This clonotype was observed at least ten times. The DNA of the CDR3 is TGTGCCAGCAGTACAACACACAGAGTTCTTCCCTACGAGCAGTACTTC. It codes for CASSTTHRVLPYEQYF. J is TRBJ2-7 and V is TRBV28; D not certain. Trimming shortened V by 5 bases and J by 2 bases, and 19 bases separated the two germline ends. The CDR3 runs 16 residues. Looked up from germline, CDR1 is MDHEN and CDR2 is SYDVKM.

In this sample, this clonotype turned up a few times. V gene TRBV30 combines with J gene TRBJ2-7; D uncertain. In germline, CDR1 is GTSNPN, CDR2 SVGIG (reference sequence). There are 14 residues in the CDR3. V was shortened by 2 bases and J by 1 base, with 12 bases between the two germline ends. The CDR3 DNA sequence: TGTGCCTGGAGTAAGAATGTTTTTTCCTACGAGCAGTACTTC. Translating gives CAWSKNVFSYEQYF. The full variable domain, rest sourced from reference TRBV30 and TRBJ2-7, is SQTIHQWPATLVQPVGSPLSLECTVEGTSNPNLYWYRQAAGRGLQLLFYSVGIGQISSEVPQNLSASRPQDRQFILSSKKLLLSDSGFYLCAWSKNVFSYEQYFGPGTRLTVT.

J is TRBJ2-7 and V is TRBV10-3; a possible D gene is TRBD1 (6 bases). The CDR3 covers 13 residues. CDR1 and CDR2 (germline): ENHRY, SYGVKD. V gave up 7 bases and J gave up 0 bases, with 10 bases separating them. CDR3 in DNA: TGTGCCATCACAAGGGACACCTCCTACGAGCAGTACTTC. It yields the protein CAITRDTSYEQYF.

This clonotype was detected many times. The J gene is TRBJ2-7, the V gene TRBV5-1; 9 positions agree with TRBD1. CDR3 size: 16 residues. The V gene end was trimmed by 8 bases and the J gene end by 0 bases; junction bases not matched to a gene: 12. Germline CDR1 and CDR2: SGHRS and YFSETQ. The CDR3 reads CASQLTGGSLSYEQYF. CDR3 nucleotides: TGCGCCAGTCAGTTAACAGGGGGCTCACTCTCCTACGAGCAGTACTTC.

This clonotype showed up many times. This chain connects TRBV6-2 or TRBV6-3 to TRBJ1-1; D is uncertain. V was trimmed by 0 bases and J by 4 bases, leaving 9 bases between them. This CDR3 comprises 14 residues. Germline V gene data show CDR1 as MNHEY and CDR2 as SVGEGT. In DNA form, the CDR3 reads TGTGCCAGCAGTTACTCCGGCTTGGGCACTGAAGCTTTCTTT. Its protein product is CASSYSGLGTEAFF.

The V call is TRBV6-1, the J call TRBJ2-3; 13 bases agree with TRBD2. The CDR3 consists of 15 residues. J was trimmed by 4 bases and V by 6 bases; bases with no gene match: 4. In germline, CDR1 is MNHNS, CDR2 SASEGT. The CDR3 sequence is CASRKLAGGPDTQYF. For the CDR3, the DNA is TGTGCCAGCAGAAAACTAGCGGGAGGGCCAGATACGCAGTATTTT.

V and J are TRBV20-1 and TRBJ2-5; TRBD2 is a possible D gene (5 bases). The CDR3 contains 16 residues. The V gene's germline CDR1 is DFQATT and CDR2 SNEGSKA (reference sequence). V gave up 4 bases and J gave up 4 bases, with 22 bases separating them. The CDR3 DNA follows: TGCAGTGCTACCCCCGGTGTGGAGAGCGGTGGAGAGACCCAGTACTTC. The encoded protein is CSATPGVESGGETQYF.

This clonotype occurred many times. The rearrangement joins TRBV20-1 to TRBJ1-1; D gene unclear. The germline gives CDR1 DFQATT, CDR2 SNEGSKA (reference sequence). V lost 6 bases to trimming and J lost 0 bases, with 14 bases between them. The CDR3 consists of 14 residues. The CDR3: CSASLDAVNTEAFF. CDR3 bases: TGCAGTGCGAGCTTAGACGCGGTGAACACTGAAGCTTTCTTT.

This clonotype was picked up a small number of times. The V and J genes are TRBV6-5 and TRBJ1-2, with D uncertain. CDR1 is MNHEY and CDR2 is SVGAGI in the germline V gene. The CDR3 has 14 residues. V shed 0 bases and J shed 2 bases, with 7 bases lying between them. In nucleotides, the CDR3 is TGTGCCAGCAGTTACTCGACACAGAACTATGGCTACACCTTC. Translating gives CASSYSTQNYGYTF.

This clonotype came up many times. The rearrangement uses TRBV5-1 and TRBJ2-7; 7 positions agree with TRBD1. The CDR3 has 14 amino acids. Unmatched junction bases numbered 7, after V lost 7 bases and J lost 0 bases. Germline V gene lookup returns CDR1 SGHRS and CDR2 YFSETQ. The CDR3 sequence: CASCRDSLSYEQYF. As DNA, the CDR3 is TGCGCCAGCTGCCGGGACAGCCTCTCCTACGAGCAGTACTTC. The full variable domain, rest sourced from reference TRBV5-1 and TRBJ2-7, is KAGVTQTPRYLIKTRGQQVTLSCSPISGHRSVSWYQQTPGQGLQFLFEYFSETQRNKGNFPGRFSGRQFSNSRSEMNVSTLELGDSALYLCASCRDSLSYEQYFGPGTRLTVT.

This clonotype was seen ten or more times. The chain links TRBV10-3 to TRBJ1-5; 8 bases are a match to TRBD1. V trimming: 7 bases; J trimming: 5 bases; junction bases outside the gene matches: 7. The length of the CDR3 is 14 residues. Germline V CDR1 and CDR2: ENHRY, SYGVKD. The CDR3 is CAINDRGRDQPQHF. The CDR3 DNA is TGTGCCATCAATGACAGGGGCAGGGATCAGCCCCAGCATTTT.

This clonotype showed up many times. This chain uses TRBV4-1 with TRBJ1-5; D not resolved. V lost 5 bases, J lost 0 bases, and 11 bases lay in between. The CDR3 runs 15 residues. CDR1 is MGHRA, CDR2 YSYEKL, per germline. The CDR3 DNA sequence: TGCGCCAGCAGCACACGGGCTGATAGCAATCAGCCCCAGCATTTT. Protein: CASSTRADSNQPQHF.

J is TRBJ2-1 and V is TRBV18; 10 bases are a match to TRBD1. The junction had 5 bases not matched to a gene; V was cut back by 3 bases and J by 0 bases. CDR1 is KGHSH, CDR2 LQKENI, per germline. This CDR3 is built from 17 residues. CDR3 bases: TGTGCCAGCTCACCTGGACAGGGGGTCCCCTCCTACAATGAGCAGTTCTTC. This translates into CASSPGQGVPSYNEQFF.

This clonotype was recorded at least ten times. The CDR3 DNA sequence: TGTGCCAGCAGTGGACAGGATAACACTGAAGCTTTCTTT. Amino acid sequence: CASSGQDNTEAFF. V gene TRBV2 combines with J gene TRBJ1-1; D may be TRBD1 (6 bases). The germline V gene encodes CDR1 SNHLY and CDR2 FYNNEI. Between the trimmed V and J ends, which lost 4 bases and 2 bases, there was a span of 8 bases. CDR3 size: 13 residues.

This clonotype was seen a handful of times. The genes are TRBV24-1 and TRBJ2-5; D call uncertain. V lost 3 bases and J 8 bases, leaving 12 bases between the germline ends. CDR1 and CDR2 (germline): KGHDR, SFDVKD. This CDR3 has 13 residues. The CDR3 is CATSDRPGGTQYF. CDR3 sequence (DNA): TGTGCCACCAGTGATCGACCAGGTGGAACCCAGTACTTC.

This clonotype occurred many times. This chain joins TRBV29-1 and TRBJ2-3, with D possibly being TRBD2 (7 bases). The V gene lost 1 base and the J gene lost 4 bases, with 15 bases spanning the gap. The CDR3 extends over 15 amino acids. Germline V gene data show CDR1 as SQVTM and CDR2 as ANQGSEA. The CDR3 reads CSVEGSGGGADTQYF. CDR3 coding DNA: TGCAGCGTTGAAGGTAGCGGAGGGGGGGCAGATACGCAGTATTTT.

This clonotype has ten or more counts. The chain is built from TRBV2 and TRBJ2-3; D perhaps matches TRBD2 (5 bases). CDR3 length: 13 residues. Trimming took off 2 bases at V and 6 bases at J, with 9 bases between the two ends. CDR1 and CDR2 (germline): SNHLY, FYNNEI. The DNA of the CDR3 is TGTGCCAGCAGTGAAACGGGAACTGATACGCAGTATTTT. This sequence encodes CASSETGTDTQYF.

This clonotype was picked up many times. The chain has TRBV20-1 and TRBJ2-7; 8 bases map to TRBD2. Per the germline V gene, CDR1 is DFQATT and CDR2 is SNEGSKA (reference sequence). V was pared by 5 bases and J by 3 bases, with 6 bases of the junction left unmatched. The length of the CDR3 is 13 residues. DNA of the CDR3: TGCAGTGCTGGTCCGGGACTAGTCTACGAGCAGTACTTC. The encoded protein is CSAGPGLVYEQYF.

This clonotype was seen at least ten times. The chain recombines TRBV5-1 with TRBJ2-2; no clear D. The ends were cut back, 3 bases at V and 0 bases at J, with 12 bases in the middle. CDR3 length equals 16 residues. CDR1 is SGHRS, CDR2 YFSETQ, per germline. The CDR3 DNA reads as TGCGCCAGCAGCTGGCAACCTGGTCCGAACACCGGGGAGCTGTTTTTT. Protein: CASSWQPGPNTGELFF.

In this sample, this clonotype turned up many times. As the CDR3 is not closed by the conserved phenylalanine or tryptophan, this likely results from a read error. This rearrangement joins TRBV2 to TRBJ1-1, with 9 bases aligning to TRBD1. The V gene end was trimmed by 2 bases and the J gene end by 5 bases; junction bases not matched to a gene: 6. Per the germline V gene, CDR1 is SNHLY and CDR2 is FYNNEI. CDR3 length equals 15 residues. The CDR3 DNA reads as TGTGCCAGCAGTGAATCGGGACAGGGTGGGACTGAAGCTTTCCTT. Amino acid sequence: CASSESGQGGTEAFL.

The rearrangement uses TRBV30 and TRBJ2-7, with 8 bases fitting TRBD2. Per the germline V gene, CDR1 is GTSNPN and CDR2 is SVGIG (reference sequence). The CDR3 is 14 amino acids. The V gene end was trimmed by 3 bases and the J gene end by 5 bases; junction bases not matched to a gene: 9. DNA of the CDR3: TGTGCCTGGAGCGACAACCGGGGGGGCGACGAGCAGTACTTC. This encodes CAWSDNRGGDEQYF.

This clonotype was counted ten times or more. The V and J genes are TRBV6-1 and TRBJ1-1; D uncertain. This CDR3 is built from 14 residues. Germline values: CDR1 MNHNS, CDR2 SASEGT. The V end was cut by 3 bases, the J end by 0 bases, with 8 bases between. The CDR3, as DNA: TGTGCCAGCAGTGATTTCTGGGTGAACACTGAAGCTTTCTTT. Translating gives CASSDFWVNTEAFF.

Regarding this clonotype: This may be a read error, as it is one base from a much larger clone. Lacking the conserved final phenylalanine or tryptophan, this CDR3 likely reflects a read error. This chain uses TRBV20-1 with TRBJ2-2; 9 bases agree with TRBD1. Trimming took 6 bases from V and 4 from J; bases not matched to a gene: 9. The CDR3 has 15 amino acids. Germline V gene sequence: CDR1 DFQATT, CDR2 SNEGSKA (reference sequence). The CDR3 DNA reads TGCAGTGCCGACAATCCGGGACAGGGCACCGGGGAGCTGTTTCTT. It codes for CSADNPGQGTGELFL.